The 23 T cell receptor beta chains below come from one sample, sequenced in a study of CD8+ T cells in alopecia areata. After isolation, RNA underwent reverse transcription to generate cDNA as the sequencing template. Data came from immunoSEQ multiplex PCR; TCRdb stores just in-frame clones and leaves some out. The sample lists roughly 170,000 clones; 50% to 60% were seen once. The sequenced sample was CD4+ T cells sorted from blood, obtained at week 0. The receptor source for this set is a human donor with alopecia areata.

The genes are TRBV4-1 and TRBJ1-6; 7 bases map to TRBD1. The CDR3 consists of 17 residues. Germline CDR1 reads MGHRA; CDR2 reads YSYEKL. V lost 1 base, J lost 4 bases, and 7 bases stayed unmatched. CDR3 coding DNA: TGCGCCAGCAGCCAAGCCCAGACAGGGAGTTATAATTCACCCCTCCACTTT. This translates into CASSQAQTGSYNSPLHF.

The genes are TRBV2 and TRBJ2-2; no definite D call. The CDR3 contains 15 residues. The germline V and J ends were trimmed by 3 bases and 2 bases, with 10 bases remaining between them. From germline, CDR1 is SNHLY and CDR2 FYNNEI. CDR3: CASSESAVNTGELFF. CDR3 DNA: TGTGCCAGCAGTGAGTCGGCCGTCAACACCGGGGAGCTGTTTTTT.

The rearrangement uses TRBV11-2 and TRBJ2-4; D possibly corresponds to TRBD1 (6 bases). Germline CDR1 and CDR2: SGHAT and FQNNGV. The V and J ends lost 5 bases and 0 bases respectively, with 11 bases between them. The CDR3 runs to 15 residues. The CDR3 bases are TGTGCCAGCAGCCGAATACAGGGAGCCAAAAACATTCAGTACTTC. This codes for CASSRIQGAKNIQYF.

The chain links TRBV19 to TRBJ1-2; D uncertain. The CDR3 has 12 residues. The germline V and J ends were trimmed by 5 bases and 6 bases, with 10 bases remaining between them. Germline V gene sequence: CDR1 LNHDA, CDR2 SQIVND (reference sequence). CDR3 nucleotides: TGTGCCAGTAGTGCCGGGTTGGATGGCTACACCTTC. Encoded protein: CASSAGLDGYTF.

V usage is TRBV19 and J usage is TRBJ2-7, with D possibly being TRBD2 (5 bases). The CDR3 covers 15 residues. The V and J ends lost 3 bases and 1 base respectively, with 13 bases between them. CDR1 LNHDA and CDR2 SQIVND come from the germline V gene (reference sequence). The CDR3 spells CASSIYLDFSYEQYF. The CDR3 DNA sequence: TGTGCCAGTAGTATCTATTTGGACTTTTCCTACGAGCAGTACTTC.

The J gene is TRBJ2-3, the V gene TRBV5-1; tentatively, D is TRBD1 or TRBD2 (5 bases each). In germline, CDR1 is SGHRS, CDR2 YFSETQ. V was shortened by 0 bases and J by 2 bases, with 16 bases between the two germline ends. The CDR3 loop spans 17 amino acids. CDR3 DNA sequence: TGCGCCAGCAGCTTGGACTTCCGACAGCGGTACACAGATACGCAGTATTTT. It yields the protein CASSLDFRQRYTDTQYF.

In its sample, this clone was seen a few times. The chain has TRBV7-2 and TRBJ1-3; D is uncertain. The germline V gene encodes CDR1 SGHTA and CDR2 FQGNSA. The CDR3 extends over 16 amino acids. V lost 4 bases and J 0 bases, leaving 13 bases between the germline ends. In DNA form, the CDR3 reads TGTGCCAGCAGCTCCACCTTACCCGCCTCTGGAAACACCATATATTTT. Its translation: CASSSTLPASGNTIYF.

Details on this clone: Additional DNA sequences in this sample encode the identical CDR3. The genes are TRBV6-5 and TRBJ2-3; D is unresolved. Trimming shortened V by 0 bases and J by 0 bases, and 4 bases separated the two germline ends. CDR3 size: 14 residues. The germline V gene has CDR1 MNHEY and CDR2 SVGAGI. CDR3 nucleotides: TGTGCCAGCAGTTACTCGGGCAGCACAGATACGCAGTATTTT. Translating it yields CASSYSGSTDTQYF.

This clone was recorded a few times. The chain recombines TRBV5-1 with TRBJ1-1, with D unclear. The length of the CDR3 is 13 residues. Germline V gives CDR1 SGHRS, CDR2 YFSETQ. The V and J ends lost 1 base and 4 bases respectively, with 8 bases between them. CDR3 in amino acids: CASSLREATEAFF. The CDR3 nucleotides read TGCGCCAGCAGCTTGAGGGAGGCCACTGAAGCTTTCTTT.

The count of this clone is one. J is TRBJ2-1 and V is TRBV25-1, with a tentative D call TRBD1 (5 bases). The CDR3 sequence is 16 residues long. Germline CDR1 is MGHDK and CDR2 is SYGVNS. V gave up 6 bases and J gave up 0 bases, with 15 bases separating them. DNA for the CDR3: TGTGCCAGCAGCGCCAATAGGGGTTACTCCTACAATGAGCAGTTCTTC. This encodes CASSANRGYSYNEQFF.

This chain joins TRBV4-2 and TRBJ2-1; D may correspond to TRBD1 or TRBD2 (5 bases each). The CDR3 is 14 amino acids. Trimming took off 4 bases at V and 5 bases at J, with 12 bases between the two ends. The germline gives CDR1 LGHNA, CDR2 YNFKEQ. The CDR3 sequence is CASSPRDRDNEQFF. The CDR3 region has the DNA TGTGCCAGCAGCCCCCGGGACCGAGACAATGAGCAGTTCTTC.

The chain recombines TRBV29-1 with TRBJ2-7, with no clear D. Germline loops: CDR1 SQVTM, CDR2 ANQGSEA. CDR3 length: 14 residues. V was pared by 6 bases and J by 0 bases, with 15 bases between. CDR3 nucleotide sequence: TGCAGCGTCGCCCCCCGTGAGAGCTCCTACGAGCAGTACTTC. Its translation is CSVAPRESSYEQYF.

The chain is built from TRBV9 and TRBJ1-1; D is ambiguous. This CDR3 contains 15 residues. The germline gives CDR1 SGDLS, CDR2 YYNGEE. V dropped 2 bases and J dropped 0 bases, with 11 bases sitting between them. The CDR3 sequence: CASSVGMALNTEAFF. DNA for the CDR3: TGTGCCAGCAGCGTTGGGATGGCTCTGAACACTGAAGCTTTCTTT.

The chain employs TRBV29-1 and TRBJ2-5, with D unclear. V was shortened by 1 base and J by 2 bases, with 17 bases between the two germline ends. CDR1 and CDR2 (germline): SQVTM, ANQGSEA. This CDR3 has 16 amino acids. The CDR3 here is CSVEVPHGPVQETQYF. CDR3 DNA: TGCAGCGTTGAAGTGCCCCATGGGCCCGTTCAAGAGACCCAGTACTTC.

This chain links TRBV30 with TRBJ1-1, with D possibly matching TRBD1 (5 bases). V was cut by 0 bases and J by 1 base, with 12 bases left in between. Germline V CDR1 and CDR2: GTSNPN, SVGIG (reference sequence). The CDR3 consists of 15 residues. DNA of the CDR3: TGTGCCTGGAGTGTAAGGGGCCCACAGAACACTGAAGCTTTCTTT. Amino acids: CAWSVRGPQNTEAFF.

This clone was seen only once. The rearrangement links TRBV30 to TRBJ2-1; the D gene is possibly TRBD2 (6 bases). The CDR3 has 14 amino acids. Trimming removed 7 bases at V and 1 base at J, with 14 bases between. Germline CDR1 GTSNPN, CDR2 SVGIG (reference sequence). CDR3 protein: CASTGGGSYNEQFF. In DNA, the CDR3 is TGTGCCTCGACCGGGGGTGGGTCCTACAATGAGCAGTTCTTC.

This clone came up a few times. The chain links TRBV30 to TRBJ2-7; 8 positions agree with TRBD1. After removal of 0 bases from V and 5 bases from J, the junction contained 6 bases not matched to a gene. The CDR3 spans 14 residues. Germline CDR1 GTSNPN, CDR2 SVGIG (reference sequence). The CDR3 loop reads CAWSVRTGYDEQYF. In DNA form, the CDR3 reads TGTGCCTGGAGTGTGCGGACAGGGTATGACGAGCAGTACTTC.

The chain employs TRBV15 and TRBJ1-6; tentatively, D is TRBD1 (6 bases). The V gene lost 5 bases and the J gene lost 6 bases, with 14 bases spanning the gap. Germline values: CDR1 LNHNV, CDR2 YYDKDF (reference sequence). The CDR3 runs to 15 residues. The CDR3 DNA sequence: TGTGCCACCAGCGTCTGGGACACTTTTAATTCACCCCTCCACTTT. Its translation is CATSVWDTFNSPLHF.

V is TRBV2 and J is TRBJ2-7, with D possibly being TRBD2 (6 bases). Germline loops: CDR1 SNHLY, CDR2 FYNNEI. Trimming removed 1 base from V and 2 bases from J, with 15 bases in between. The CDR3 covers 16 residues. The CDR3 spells CASSEGPGPGAYEQYF. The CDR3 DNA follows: TGTGCCAGCAGTGAAGGGCCGGGCCCGGGGGCCTACGAGCAGTACTTC. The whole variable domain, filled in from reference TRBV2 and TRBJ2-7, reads EPEVTQTPSHQVTQMGQEVILRCVPISNHLYFYWYRQILGQKVEFLVSFYNNEISEKSEIFDDQFSVERPDGSNFTLKIRSTKLEDSAMYFCASSEGPGPGAYEQYFGPGTRLTVT.

The CDR3 protein is CAWRYWQDTEAFF. The CDR3 DNA reads as TGTGCCTGGAGGTATTGGCAGGACACTGAAGCTTTCTTT. This rearrangement joins TRBV30 to TRBJ1-1; D is ambiguous. Germline CDR1 and CDR2: GTSNPN and SVGIG (reference sequence). V was trimmed by 3 bases and J by 3 bases, leaving 11 bases between them. The CDR3 loop spans 13 amino acids.

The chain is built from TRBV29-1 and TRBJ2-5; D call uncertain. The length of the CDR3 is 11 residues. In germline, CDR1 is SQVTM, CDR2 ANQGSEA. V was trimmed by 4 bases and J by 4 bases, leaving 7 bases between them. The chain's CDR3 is CSVAVSETQYF. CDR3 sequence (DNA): TGCAGCGTTGCTGTTTCAGAGACCCAGTACTTC.

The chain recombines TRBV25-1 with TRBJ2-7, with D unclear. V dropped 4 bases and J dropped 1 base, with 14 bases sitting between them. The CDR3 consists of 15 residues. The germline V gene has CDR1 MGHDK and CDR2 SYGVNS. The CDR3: CASSGIGIQSYEQYF. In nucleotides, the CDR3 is TGTGCCAGCAGTGGAATAGGGATCCAGTCCTACGAGCAGTACTTC.

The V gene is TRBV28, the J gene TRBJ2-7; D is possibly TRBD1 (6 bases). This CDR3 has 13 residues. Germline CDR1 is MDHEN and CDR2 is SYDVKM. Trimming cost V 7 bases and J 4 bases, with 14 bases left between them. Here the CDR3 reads CASKPPRGYEQYF. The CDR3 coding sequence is TGTGCCAGCAAACCGCCCAGGGGTTACGAGCAGTACTTC. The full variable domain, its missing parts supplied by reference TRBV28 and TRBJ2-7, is DVKVTQSSRYLVKRTGEKVFLECVQDMDHENMFWYRQDPGLGLRLIYFSYDVKMKEKGDIPEGYSVSREKKERFSLILESASTNQTSMYLCASKPPRGYEQYFGPGTRLTVT.